This TCR beta chain originates from a study of identical twins. This CDR3 comprises 16 residues. V was pared by 3 bases and J by 0 bases, with 3 bases of the junction left unmatched. This clonotype was recorded a few times. A universal primer site was added by template switching, and unique molecular identifiers were carried by the cDNA. TCRdb analysed the 5' RACE reads with MiXCR anew, one entry per CDR3 protein. The top ten hold 1.5% to 2% of the sample, which has hundreds of thousands of distinct CDR3 sequences, 9% to 15% seen once. The same sample was also studied in work on yellow fever vaccine responses in identical twins.

The clonotype originates from a woman younger than 35 in good health. The J gene is TRBJ2-7, the V gene TRBV12-3 or TRBV12-4; 12 bases align to TRBD2. Sample: PBMCs. The CDR3 coding sequence is TGTGCCAGCAGTTTCGGACTAGCGGGATTCTCCTACGAGCAGTACTTC. Protein sequence: CASSFGLAGFSYEQYF.